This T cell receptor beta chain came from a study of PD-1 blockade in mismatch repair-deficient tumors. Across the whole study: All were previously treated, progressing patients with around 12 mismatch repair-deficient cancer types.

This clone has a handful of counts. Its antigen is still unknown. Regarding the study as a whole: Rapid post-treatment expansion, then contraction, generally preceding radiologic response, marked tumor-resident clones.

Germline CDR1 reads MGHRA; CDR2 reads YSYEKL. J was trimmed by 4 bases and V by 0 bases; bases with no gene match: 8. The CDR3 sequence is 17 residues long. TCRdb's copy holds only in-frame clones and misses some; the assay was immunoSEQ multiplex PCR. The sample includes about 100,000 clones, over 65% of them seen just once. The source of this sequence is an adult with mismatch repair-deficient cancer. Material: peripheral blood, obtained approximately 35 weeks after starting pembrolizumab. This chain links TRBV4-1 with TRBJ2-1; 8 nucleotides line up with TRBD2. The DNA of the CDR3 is TGCGCCAGCAGCCAAGATCAAGGCGGGAGGATGTACAATGAGCAGTTCTTC. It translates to CASSQDQGGRMYNEQFF.